A selection of T cell receptor beta chains follows, all from one sample in a study of beta chain features in type 1 diabetes. The data were produced by immunoSEQ multiplex PCR, yet TCRdb's version contains in-frame clones alone and is incomplete. The sample contains some 350,000 clones, 9.6% of which appear only once. Sequenced material: central memory CD4+ T cells from blood. The receptors shown here come from a man aged 25 to 40 with type 1 diabetes. Each CDR3 is given with its conserved first and last residue. A D gene is named only where the DNA matches it firmly. For some rows the clone size is stated as once, few or many, or as a class when expanded; others skip it.

d_call j_call cdr3_length v_call clone_size cdr3_aa cdr3_nt
. TRBJ2-7 13 TRBV6-4 few CASSEPGSSEQYF TGTGCCAGCAGTGAACCTGGGAGTTCCGAGCAGTACTTC
. TRBJ1-5 14 TRBV2 few CASSGDGVGQPQHF TGTGCCAGCAGTGGGGACGGGGTAGGACAGCCCCAGCATTTT
. TRBJ1-4 13 TRBV5-1 . CASRDYISEKLFF TGCGCCAGCAGGGACTACATCTCGGAAAAACTGTTTTTT
. TRBJ1-2 12 TRBV9 . CASSVVQGGYTF TGTGCCAGCAGCGTAGTCCAGGGCGGCTACACCTTC
. TRBJ2-7 15 TRBV5-4 many CASSLGSSVSYEQYF TGTGCCAGCAGCTTGGGGTCTAGCGTCTCCTACGAGCAGTACTTC
. TRBJ1-4 16 TRBV23-1 many CASSQSWGEDYEKLFF TGCGCCAGCAGTCAATCCTGGGGCGAAGATTATGAAAAACTGTTTTTT
TRBD2 TRBJ2-1 16 TRBV7-2 . CASSLRSGRVGNEQFF TGTGCCAGCAGCTTGAGGAGCGGGAGGGTCGGCAATGAGCAGTTCTTC
. TRBJ1-5 15 TRBV18 . CASSPTGASNQPQHF TGTGCCAGCTCACCGACCGGGGCCTCCAATCAGCCCCAGCATTTT
TRBD1 TRBJ2-7 16 TRBV4-2 many CASSQVTGRKAYEQYF TGTGCCAGCAGCCAGGTGACAGGGAGAAAAGCCTACGAGCAGTACTTC
TRBD1 TRBJ1-2 15 TRBV6-5 . CASSLPGQFNYGYTF TGTGCCAGCAGTCTACCGGGACAGTTCAATTATGGCTACACCTTC
. TRBJ1-3 16 TRBV11-2 . CASSLGQSDSGNTIYF TGTGCCAGCAGCTTAGGTCAGTCCGACTCTGGAAACACCATATATTTT
TRBD1 TRBJ2-5 15 TRBV5-6 . CASSFRGQGSETQYF TGTGCCAGCAGCTTTAGAGGACAGGGCAGCGAGACCCAGTACTTC
. TRBJ1-4 15 TRBV9 many CASSVQPATNEKLFF TGTGCCAGCAGCGTTCAACCAGCAACTAATGAAAAACTGTTTTTT
TRBD1 TRBJ1-5 15 TRBV6-1 . CASSEGQGVYQPQHF TGTGCCAGCAGTGAAGGACAGGGGGTCTATCAGCCCCAGCATTTT
TRBD2 TRBJ2-1 12 TRBV2 . CASSDYGQRGFF TGTGCCAGCAGTGATTATGGCCAGCGGGGGTTCTTC
. TRBJ2-7 15 TRBV28 few CASSIGTHGVGEQYF TGTGCCAGCAGTATTGGGACACACGGGGTGGGGGAGCAGTACTTC
TRBD1 TRBJ2-7 15 TRBV6-1 few CATSEAGTGLYEQYF TGTGCCACCAGTGAGGCCGGGACAGGTCTCTACGAGCAGTACTTC
. TRBJ2-1 15 TRBV4-3 few CASSRGLQNINEQFF TGCGCCAGCAGCCGGGGACTTCAGAACATCAATGAGCAGTTCTTC
TRBD1 TRBJ2-7 15 TRBV18 few CATSQGASVSYEQYF TGTGCCACCTCTCAGGGGGCGTCTGTATCCTACGAGCAGTACTTC
. TRBJ1-5 17 TRBV5-5 few CASSPGHPSYSNQPQHF TGTGCCAGCAGCCCGGGACACCCCAGTTATAGCAATCAGCCCCAGCATTTT
. TRBJ1-1 14 TRBV18 many CASSPGQMNTEAFF TGTGCCAGCTCCCCTGGACAGATGAACACTGAAGCTTTCTTT
TRBD2 TRBJ2-1 18 TRBV7-7 . CASSLAVLAVDSYNEQFF TGTGCCAGCAGCTTAGCGGTACTAGCGGTGGACTCCTACAATGAGCAGTTCTTC
. TRBJ1-1 13 TRBV16 many CASSQGSYTEAFF TGTGCCAGCAGCCAAGGGAGTTACACTGAAGCTTTCTTT
TRBD2 TRBJ2-7 13 TRBV28 few CASTPGGVYEQYF TGTGCCAGCACCCCGGGGGGGGTCTACGAGCAGTACTTC
. TRBJ1-1 13 TRBV7-2 few CASRPWGYTEAFF TGTGCCAGCAGACCCTGGGGTTACACTGAAGCTTTCTTT
. TRBJ1-4 16 TRBV18 . CASSPAAHGGGEKLFF TGTGCCAGCTCACCGGCGGCTCATGGTGGCGGTGAAAAACTGTTTTTT
. TRBJ2-1 16 TRBV4-1 many CASSQGSQGYGNEQFF TGCGCCAGCAGCCAAGGATCCCAGGGATATGGGAATGAGCAGTTCTTC
. TRBJ1-4 15 TRBV11-2 few CASSLDRGSNEKLFF TGTGCCAGCAGCTTAGACCGGGGGTCAAATGAAAAACTGTTTTTT
. TRBJ1-5 15 TRBV6-5 few CASSYDKPGNQPQHF TGTGCCAGCAGTTACGACAAGCCAGGCAATCAGCCCCAGCATTTT
. TRBJ2-3 14 TRBV14 many CASSPLGGVDTQYF TGTGCCAGCAGCCCGCTTGGAGGGGTAGATACGCAGTATTTT
. TRBJ1-3 13 TRBV25-1 many CASSVAAGNTIYF TGTGCCAGCAGTGTGGCGGCTGGAAACACCATATATTTT
TRBD2 TRBJ2-5 16 TRBV18 few CASSPREASGQETQYF TGTGCCAGCTCACCAAGGGAGGCTAGCGGACAAGAGACCCAGTACTTC
. TRBJ1-4 16 TRBV7-9 few CASSLALQGTNEKLFF TGTGCCAGCAGTCTCGCTCTACAGGGAACTAATGAAAAACTGTTTTTT
. TRBJ1-2 13 TRBV18 . CASSRLVGYGYTF TGTGCCAGCAGCCGCCTCGTAGGCTATGGCTACACCTTC
. TRBJ2-4 13 TRBV5-1 . CASSLGAKNIQYF TGCGCCAGCAGCTTGGGGGCCAAAAACATTCAGTACTTC
. TRBJ1-1 14 TRBV7-3 few CASSLMEGGTEAFF TGTGCCAGCAGCTTAATGGAGGGAGGCACTGAAGCTTTCTTT
TRBD2 TRBJ2-3 15 TRBV2 many CASRWTSGRPDTQYF TGTGCCAGCAGGTGGACTAGCGGGAGGCCAGATACGCAGTATTTT
TRBD1 TRBJ2-1 18 TRBV7-7 . CASSLAVRGQGVRNEQFF TGTGCTAGCAGCTTAGCTGTTAGAGGACAGGGGGTTAGGAATGAGCAGTTCTTC
. TRBJ2-1 11 TRBV6-1 few CASGTDNEQFF TGTGCCAGCGGGACTGACAATGAGCAGTTCTTC
. TRBJ2-5 12 TRBV19 few CASSTGIQTQYF TGTGCCAGTAGTACAGGGATTCAGACCCAGTACTTC
TRBD1 TRBJ1-1 15 TRBV18 . CASSSYRGGNTEAFF TGTGCCAGCTCAAGCTACAGGGGCGGCAACACTGAAGCTTTCTTT
. TRBJ1-2 14 TRBV7-2 few CASSLTGTNYGYTF TGTGCCAGCAGCTTAACAGGGACTAACTATGGCTACACCTTC
. TRBJ2-2 16 TRBV23-1 many CASSQSPQRTPGSCFF .
. TRBJ1-5 15 TRBV27 . CASSDLRRGNQPQHF TGTGCCAGCAGTGACCTACGGAGGGGCAATCAGCCCCAGCATTTT
TRBD1 TRBJ2-1 16 TRBV7-6 . CASSYTTGVYYNEQFF TGTGCCAGCAGCTATACTACAGGGGTCTACTACAATGAGCAGTTCTTC
. TRBJ2-7 19 TRBV14 many CASSQDSPGFLRGDYEQYF TGTGCCAGCAGCCAAGACAGCCCAGGTTTTCTTCGCGGCGACTACGAGCAGTACTTC
. TRBJ1-1 15 TRBV5-1 few CASSLEDRRSTEAFF TGCGCCAGCAGCTTGGAAGACCGGAGGAGCACTGAAGCTTTCTTT
. TRBJ2-5 13 TRBV4-2 few CASSTASGETQYF TGTGCCAGCAGCACCGCTTCGGGGGAGACCCAGTACTTC
. TRBJ1-4 14 TRBV2 . CASSLGRGVEKLFF TGTGCCAGCAGTCTAGGGAGAGGGGTTGAAAAACTGTTTTTT
. TRBJ2-3 14 TRBV10-3 . CAISVGGNTDTQYF TGTGCCATCAGTGTCGGCGGGAATACAGATACGCAGTATTTT
. TRBJ1-3 15 TRBV27 . CASTLKSGTGNTIYF TGTGCCAGCACTCTTAAATCGGGGACCGGAAACACCATATATTTT
TRBD1 TRBJ2-7 15 TRBV28 few CASSLTGTGGIEQYF TGTGCCAGCAGCTTAACCGGGACAGGGGGGATCGAGCAGTACTTC